These T cell receptor beta chains were read from a single sample in a study of identical twins. TCRdb reanalysed the 5' RACE reads using MiXCR and keeps one entry per CDR3 protein. In the table there are 450,000 or so distinct CDR3 sequences, 24% of which are singletons. The sample was also reused in another study, on T cells expressing NK-cell markers.

Sequencing was performed on CD4+ T cells sorted from blood. The receptor set was obtained from a woman between 18 and 30 years old in good health. Both conserved end residues are part of each CDR3. The D gene is left open where the match is weak. Some rows have no size entry. The others give once, few or many, or a class for an expanded clone.

clone_size	j_call	d_call	v_call	cdr3_aa	cdr3_nt
.	TRBJ1-1	.	TRBV20-1	CSATVLGEAFF	TGCAGTGCTACAGTTTTGGGTGAAGCTTTCTTT
.	TRBJ2-3	.	TRBV10-3	CAISDPPKGSDTQYF	TGTGCCATCAGCGACCCCCCCAAGGGTTCGGATACGCAGTATTTT
few	TRBJ1-1	.	TRBV12-3/TRBV12-4	CASSLQGLPEAFF	TGTGCCAGCAGTTTACAGGGGCTTCCTGAAGCTTTCTTT
many	TRBJ2-5	TRBD1	TRBV7-2	CASSVNRGREETQYF	TGTGCCAGCAGCGTAAACAGGGGGCGGGAAGAGACCCAGTACTTC
.	TRBJ2-2	.	TRBV10-2	CASKVVGNTGELFF	TGCGCCAGCAAAGTAGTAGGGAACACCGGGGAGCTGTTTTTT
.	TRBJ2-7	TRBD2	TRBV6-1	CASRTGLVVHEQYF	TGTGCCAGCAGGACGGGACTAGTGGTTCACGAGCAGTACTTC
.	TRBJ1-1	.	TRBV6-6	CASSREGVAAFF	TGTGCCAGCAGTCGAGAGGGGGTGGCAGCTTTCTTT
few	TRBJ2-1	.	TRBV29-1	CSVERTHGWALNEQFF	TGCAGCGTTGAACGAACCCATGGATGGGCCCTCAATGAGCAGTTCTTC
few	TRBJ1-2	.	TRBV10-2	CASSGGKDYGYTF	TGCGCCAGCAGTGGGGGCAAAGACTATGGCTACACCTTC
.	TRBJ2-7	.	TRBV20-1	CSARVPRRTGEQYF	TGCAGTGCTAGAGTACCCCGCAGGACGGGTGAGCAGTACTTC
.	TRBJ2-1	TRBD2	TRBV7-2	CASSLLGGLYNEQFF	TGTGCCAGCAGCTTACTGGGGGGGTTGTACAATGAGCAGTTCTTC
few	TRBJ2-1	TRBD2	TRBV20-1	CSAISGGLASYNEQFF	TGCAGTGCGATATCGGGAGGGCTAGCGAGTTACAATGAGCAGTTCTTC
.	TRBJ1-5	.	TRBV5-8	CASSWGSHSNQPQHF	TGTGCCAGCAGCTGGGGAAGTCATAGCAATCAGCCCCAGCATTTT
few	TRBJ2-7	.	TRBV11-3	CASKGDSSYEQYF	TGTGCCAGCAAGGGGGATAGCTCCTACGAGCAGTACTTC
few	TRBJ2-5	.	TRBV10-3	CAIMDGIKETQYF	TGTGCCATCATGGACGGAATAAAAGAGACCCAGTACTTC
.	TRBJ1-6	.	TRBV14	CASSQGAGTYNSPLHF	TGTGCCAGCAGCCAAGGTGCGGGCACCTATAATTCACCCCTCCACTTT
.	TRBJ2-5	.	TRBV3-1	CASSQDLKLGGPRYF	TGTGCCAGCAGCCAGGACCTAAAGCTAGGGGGTCCCAGGTACTTC
.	TRBJ2-2	.	TRBV2	CASSDLGELFF	TGTGCCAGCAGTGACTTAGGGGAGCTGTTTTTT
.	TRBJ2-5	.	TRBV5-1	CASSSGDSYQETQYF	TGCGCCAGCAGCTCGGGGGACTCCTACCAAGAGACCCAGTACTTC
few	TRBJ1-1	TRBD1	TRBV27	CASGRDRVFAEAFF	TGTGCCAGCGGACGGGACAGGGTGTTCGCTGAAGCTTTCTTT
.	TRBJ2-1	TRBD2	TRBV4-1	CASSQGLAYNEQFF	TGCGCCAGCAGCCAGGGACTAGCGTACAATGAGCAGTTCTTC
once	TRBJ2-1	.	TRBV7-6	CASSLTVNAPNEQFF	TGTGCCAGCAGCCTAACTGTAAACGCGCCTAATGAGCAGTTCTTC
few	TRBJ2-1	TRBD2	TRBV14	CASSQPTSGSYNEQFF	TGTGCCAGCAGCCAACCGACTAGCGGTTCCTACAATGAGCAGTTCTTC
.	TRBJ2-2	.	TRBV5-1	CASMRGRELFF	TGCGCCAGCATGCGAGGGCGGGAGCTGTTTTTT
.	TRBJ2-4	TRBD2	TRBV6-1	CASRPTSGGSGIQYF	TGTGCCAGCAGACCTACTAGCGGGGGGTCCGGCATTCAGTACTTC
few	TRBJ2-5	TRBD1	TRBV5-5	CASSLKGQGVQETQYF	TGTGCCAGCAGCTTGAAAGGACAGGGGGTGCAAGAGACCCAGTACTTC